Listed below are T cell receptor beta chains from one sample, sequenced in a study of T-cell reconstitution after alpha-beta-depleted transplantation in children. TCRdb re-called the PCR reads through MiXCR, storing one row per CDR3 protein. This sample has about 480,000 distinct CDR3 sequences; approximately 12% occur once, and the top ten carry about 6%. Sequenced here: PBMCs from the stem cell graft donor, sampled from the stem cell graft. The receptors were sampled from a human donor who donated a stem cell graft to a child with combined immunodeficiency. The CDR3 runs from the conserved cysteine through the conserved F or W. The order of the fields is clone size, D gene, J gene, V gene, CDR3 protein, CDR3 DNA. D genes are given only for firm matches. Only some rows state a clone size, as once, few, many or a class for expanded clones.

clone_size: .
d_call: .
j_call: TRBJ2-2
v_call: TRBV6-5
cdr3_aa: CASSYSQANTGELFF
cdr3_nt: TGTGCCAGCAGTTACTCCCAAGCGAACACCGGGGAGCTGTTTTTT

clone_size: .
d_call: .
j_call: TRBJ1-4
v_call: TRBV7-6
cdr3_aa: CASSPGGQGSTNEKLFF
cdr3_nt: TGTGCCAGCAGCCCCGGAGGTCAGGGATCAACTAATGAAAAACTGTTTTTT

clone_size: many
d_call: TRBD2
j_call: TRBJ2-7
v_call: TRBV27
cdr3_aa: CASGRAGGTYEQYF
cdr3_nt: TGTGCCAGCGGTAGGGCGGGAGGGACCTACGAGCAGTACTTC

clone_size: .
d_call: TRBD2
j_call: TRBJ2-3
v_call: TRBV20-1
cdr3_aa: CSALPVWLAGAFTDTQYF
cdr3_nt: TGCAGTGCCCTTCCAGTTTGGCTAGCGGGGGCCTTCACAGATACGCAGTATTTT

clone_size: few
d_call: TRBD1
j_call: TRBJ2-2
v_call: TRBV6-1
cdr3_aa: CASSVWDSNTGELFF
cdr3_nt: TGTGCCAGCAGCGTATGGGACAGCAACACCGGGGAGCTGTTTTTT

clone_size: .
d_call: .
j_call: TRBJ1-2
v_call: TRBV5-1
cdr3_aa: CASSPTVTPGNYGYTF
cdr3_nt: TGCGCCAGCAGCCCCACAGTCACCCCGGGTAACTATGGCTACACCTTC

clone_size: few
d_call: .
j_call: TRBJ2-5
v_call: TRBV6-2/TRBV6-3
cdr3_aa: CASSYDRWETQYF
cdr3_nt: TGTGCCAGCAGTTACGACCGATGGGAGACCCAGTACTTC

clone_size: .
d_call: TRBD1
j_call: TRBJ2-1
v_call: TRBV12-3/TRBV12-4
cdr3_aa: CASLTLTGTGDKNEQFF
cdr3_nt: TGTGCCAGCCTTACCCTAACCGGGACAGGGGATAAGAATGAGCAGTTCTTC

clone_size: .
d_call: .
j_call: TRBJ2-7
v_call: TRBV6-1
cdr3_aa: CATQKSGVSSYEQYF
cdr3_nt: TGTGCCACACAAAAATCCGGGGTCAGCTCCTACGAGCAGTACTTC

clone_size: .
d_call: TRBD2
j_call: TRBJ2-2
v_call: TRBV7-8
cdr3_aa: CASSLVWGRGSTGELFF
cdr3_nt: TGTGCCAGCAGCTTAGTTTGGGGGAGGGGTAGCACCGGGGAGCTGTTTTTT

clone_size: few
d_call: .
j_call: TRBJ2-1
v_call: TRBV25-1
cdr3_aa: CASSFRDTYQDEQFF
cdr3_nt: TGTGCCAGCAGTTTCCGGGACACCTATCAGGATGAGCAGTTCTTC

clone_size: .
d_call: .
j_call: TRBJ2-3
v_call: TRBV6-4
cdr3_aa: CASRLNDGVDTQYF
cdr3_nt: TGTGCCAGCAGGCTGAATGACGGGGTGGATACGCAGTATTTT

clone_size: few
d_call: .
j_call: TRBJ1-2
v_call: TRBV5-1
cdr3_aa: CASSLGADLNYGYTF
cdr3_nt: TGCGCCAGCAGCTTGGGGGCAGACCTTAACTATGGCTACACCTTC

clone_size: many
d_call: TRBD1
j_call: TRBJ2-2
v_call: TRBV20-1
cdr3_aa: CSARDRGNTGELFF
cdr3_nt: TGCAGTGCTAGGGACAGGGGAAACACCGGGGAGCTGTTTTTT

clone_size: .
d_call: .
j_call: TRBJ1-1
v_call: TRBV20-1
cdr3_aa: CSAGVLGAEAFF
cdr3_nt: TGCAGTGCTGGGGTCCTCGGGGCTGAAGCTTTCTTT

clone_size: many
d_call: .
j_call: TRBJ2-7
v_call: TRBV12-3/TRBV12-4
cdr3_aa: CASSFRRGSYEQYF
cdr3_nt: TGTGCCAGCAGTTTTCGCAGGGGATCCTACGAGCAGTACTTC

clone_size: few
d_call: .
j_call: TRBJ2-2
v_call: TRBV7-8
cdr3_aa: CASSLRRVTGRTGELFF
cdr3_nt: TGTGCCAGCAGCTTACGACGCGTTACAGGGAGGACCGGGGAGCTGTTTTTT

clone_size: many
d_call: TRBD1
j_call: TRBJ1-2
v_call: TRBV2
cdr3_aa: CASSREGARATGYTF
cdr3_nt: TGTGCCAGCAGTCGGGAGGGGGCACGGGCTACAGGCTACACCTTC

clone_size: .
d_call: .
j_call: TRBJ2-7
v_call: TRBV6-2/TRBV6-3
cdr3_aa: CASSYSPLYEQYF
cdr3_nt: TGTGCCAGCAGTTACTCACCTCTCTACGAGCAGTACTTC

clone_size: .
d_call: TRBD2
j_call: TRBJ2-1
v_call: TRBV12-3/TRBV12-4
cdr3_aa: CASSFGLGINEQFF
cdr3_nt: TGTGCCAGCAGTTTCGGACTAGGAATCAATGAGCAGTTCTTC

clone_size: .
d_call: .
j_call: TRBJ2-1
v_call: TRBV29-1
cdr3_aa: CSVERSSYNEQFF
cdr3_nt: TGCAGCGTTGAACGTAGCTCCTACAATGAGCAGTTCTTC

clone_size: few
d_call: .
j_call: TRBJ2-7
v_call: TRBV3-1
cdr3_aa: CASSQGAGTYEQYF
cdr3_nt: TGTGCCAGCAGCCAAGGGGCGGGCACCTACGAGCAGTACTTC

clone_size: few
d_call: .
j_call: TRBJ1-1
v_call: TRBV6-1
cdr3_aa: CASSETGLGTEAFF
cdr3_nt: TGTGCCAGCAGTGAAACCGGGCTGGGCACTGAAGCTTTCTTT

clone_size: .
d_call: TRBD2
j_call: TRBJ2-7
v_call: TRBV6-5
cdr3_aa: CASSYSISPRGGVEQYF
cdr3_nt: TGTGCCAGCAGTTACTCGATCTCCCCGCGGGGGGGAGTTGAGCAGTACTTC

clone_size: many
d_call: .
j_call: TRBJ2-2
v_call: TRBV9
cdr3_aa: CASSVEARGHDTGELFF
cdr3_nt: TGTGCCAGCAGCGTAGAGGCCAGAGGGCACGACACCGGGGAGCTGTTTTTT

clone_size: many
d_call: .
j_call: TRBJ2-4
v_call: TRBV5-1
cdr3_aa: CASSLTGTEAKNIQYF
cdr3_nt: TGCGCCAGCAGCCTAACCGGGACCGAAGCCAAAAACATTCAGTACTTC

clone_size: .
d_call: .
j_call: TRBJ2-2
v_call: TRBV6-1
cdr3_aa: CASLQLAGTGELFF
cdr3_nt: TGTGCCAGCCTTCAACTAGCTGGGACCGGGGAGCTGTTTTTT

clone_size: few
d_call: TRBD2
j_call: TRBJ2-3
v_call: TRBV20-1
cdr3_aa: CSAAPGLAGGAGTDTQYF
cdr3_nt: TGCAGTGCTGCACCGGGACTAGCGGGAGGGGCAGGCACAGATACGCAGTATTTT

clone_size: few
d_call: TRBD2
j_call: TRBJ2-7
v_call: TRBV5-1
cdr3_aa: CASRGEGGPQYEQYF
cdr3_nt: TGCGCCAGCAGGGGCGAGGGAGGGCCCCAATACGAGCAGTACTTC

clone_size: few
d_call: TRBD1
j_call: TRBJ1-2
v_call: TRBV30
cdr3_aa: CAWSATQGAQGYGYTF
cdr3_nt: TGTGCCTGGAGTGCGACACAGGGGGCGCAAGGCTATGGCTACACCTTC

clone_size: few
d_call: TRBD2
j_call: TRBJ2-1
v_call: TRBV11-3
cdr3_aa: CASSYTSGTYNEQFF
cdr3_nt: TGTGCCAGCAGCTATACTAGCGGGACCTACAATGAGCAGTTCTTC

clone_size: .
d_call: TRBD2
j_call: TRBJ2-7
v_call: TRBV6-5
cdr3_aa: CASSYSPSGSYEQYF
cdr3_nt: TGTGCCAGCAGTTACTCGCCTAGCGGGTCCTACGAGCAGTACTTC